This T cell receptor (beta chain) was observed in a study of yellow fever vaccine responses in identical twins. Findings and caveats of the study: Vaccine T cell responses of twins reportedly seemed partly convergent and partly personalized.

One entry per CDR3 protein results from TCRdb running MiXCR on the RT-PCR reads. The sample yields 30,000 to 40,000 distinct CDR3 sequences, less than 70% seen once. The length of the CDR3 is 16 residues. V was cut by 5 bases and J by 0 bases, with 14 bases left in between. Germline values: CDR1 LNHDA, CDR2 SQIVND (reference sequence). Note on this clonotype: As yet, its antigen is unknown.

This TCR came from a woman under 30 who received the yellow fever vaccine. The specimen comprised T cells from blood (PBMCs), unsorted or a sorted subset (not recorded which), sampled before or after yellow fever vaccination (not recorded which). The chain is built from TRBV19 and TRBJ2-1; maybe TRBD1 (6 bases). The CDR3 region is CASSAVTGSSYNEQFF. CDR3 sequence (DNA): TGTGCCAGTAGTGCCGTCACAGGGAGCTCCTACAATGAGCAGTTCTTC. Full variable domain (outside the CDR3, taken from reference TRBV19 and TRBJ2-1): DGGITQSPKYLFRKEGQNVTLSCEQNLNHDAMYWYRQDPGQGLRLIYYSQIVNDFQKGDIAEGYSVSREKKESFPLTVTSAQKNPTAFYLCASSAVTGSSYNEQFFGPGTRLTVL.